These 22 T cell receptor beta chains came from one sample sequenced in a study of CD8+CD57+ T cells in acquired aplastic anemia. The authors sequenced patients whose flow cytometry had shown CD8+CD57+ cell expansion. Genomic DNA served as template for TCR beta VDJ and CDR3 profiling. TCRdb processed the reads anew with MiXCR; each CDR3 protein has one entry. The sample consists of around 150,000 distinct CDR3 sequences, 47% of them appearing once. The sequenced sample consisted of sorted CD4+, CD8+, or CD8+CD57+ T cells (not recorded which) from PBMCs. These receptors all stem from a human donor with aplastic anemia.

This chain links TRBV18 with TRBJ2-7, with D possibly matching TRBD1 (6 bases). CDR3 length: 12 amino acids. The germline gives CDR1 KGHSH, CDR2 LQKENI. With 6 bases removed from V and 10 bases from J, the gap between germline ends came to 16 bases. The CDR3 nucleotides read TGTGCCAGCTCTTCGAAACAGGGTTCTCAGTACTTC. Translated: CASSSKQGSQYF.

The chain has TRBV10-3 and TRBJ2-7; D is perhaps TRBD1 (5 bases). Germline-derived CDR1 and CDR2 are ENHRY and SYGVKD. V gave up 10 bases and J gave up 2 bases, with 15 bases separating them. The CDR3 consists of 13 residues. CDR3 loop: CASRVKDPYEQYF. The CDR3 nucleotides are TGTGCCAGCAGGGTCAAAGATCCCTACGAGCAGTACTTC.

The rearrangement joins TRBV7-7 to TRBJ1-1; a possible D gene is TRBD1 (5 bases). Trimming pared 5 bases from V and 9 bases from J, leaving 13 bases between. Germline CDR1 reads SSHAT; CDR2 reads FNYEAQ (reference sequence). The length of the CDR3 is 12 residues. CDR3 region: CASSDGTGKAFF. The DNA for the CDR3 is TGTGCCAGCAGCGACGGGACGGGTAAAGCTTTCTTT.

This clonotype was seen repeatedly, ten times or more. The chain recombines TRBV20-1 with TRBJ2-3, with 10 nucleotides matching TRBD2. There are 13 residues in the CDR3. Unmatched junction bases numbered 5, after V lost 5 bases and J lost 6 bases. From germline, CDR1 is DFQATT and CDR2 SNEGSKA (reference sequence). CDR3 sequence: CSALAGVTDTQYF. The CDR3 DNA reads TGCAGTGCTCTAGCGGGAGTAACCGATACGCAGTATTTT.

Turning to this clonotype: This is likely a read error, given that the CDR3 carries no conserved phenylalanine or tryptophan at its end. CDR3 sequence: CASRRGQVTYEQYL. DNA of the CDR3: TGTGCCAGCAGACGCGGACAGGTAACCTACGAGCAGTACCTC. V usage is TRBV6-1 and J usage is TRBJ2-7, with 7 nucleotides matching TRBD1. This CDR3 has 14 residues. The ends lost 6 bases at V and 2 bases at J; junction bases unmatched: 7. The germline gives CDR1 MNHNS, CDR2 SASEGT.

The gene calls are TRBV6-5 and TRBJ1-5; D is possibly TRBD1 (5 bases). Trimming stripped 2 bases from V and 14 bases from J, with 16 bases between. This CDR3 is 13 amino acids long. The germline gives CDR1 MNHEY, CDR2 SVGAGI. The CDR3 sequence is CASSYVRSGTEHF. Here the CDR3 DNA reads TGTGCCAGCAGTTACGTTCGGTCCGGGACGGAGCATTTT.

This clonotype has a count of ten or more. The chain is built from TRBV5-1 and TRBJ1-2, with a weak D call TRBD1 (5 bases). Germline lookup yields CDR1 SGHRS and CDR2 YFSETQ. There are 13 residues in the CDR3. V shed 4 bases and J shed 5 bases, with 12 bases lying between them. The CDR3 loop is CASSVGTDYGYTF. The DNA of the CDR3 is TGCGCCAGCAGCGTCGGGACGGATTATGGCTACACCTTC.

The V and J genes are TRBV20-1 and TRBJ1-2, with 8 bases identical to TRBD1. V was clipped by 1 base and J by 5 bases; unmatched bases: 0. This CDR3 contains 12 residues. Germline lookup yields CDR1 DFQATT and CDR2 SNEGSKA (reference sequence). The CDR3 loop is CSARGTGYGYTF. CDR3 nucleotides: TGCAGTGCTAGAGGGACAGGGTATGGCTACACCTTC.

V gene TRBV19 combines with J gene TRBJ1-1; 9 nucleotides line up with TRBD1. The CDR3 length is 15 residues. Germline lookup yields CDR1 LNHDA and CDR2 SQIVND (reference sequence). Germline trimming cut 4 bases from V and 4 bases from J; bases unmatched to any gene: 7. CDR3 bases: TGTGCCAGTAGTACCACAGGGGGCATTCTCACTGAAGCTTTCTTT. This encodes CASSTTGGILTEAFF.

This clonotype occurred many times. J is TRBJ2-7 and V is TRBV5-1, with D perhaps TRBD2 (7 bases). The V end lost 2 bases, the J end lost 4 bases, and 16 bases lay between the germline ends. CDR1 is SGHRS and CDR2 is YFSETQ in the germline V gene. There are 15 residues in the CDR3. The CDR3 reads CASSFNREGGYEQYF. The CDR3 DNA follows: TGCGCCAGCAGCTTCAACAGGGAGGGTGGTTACGAGCAGTACTTC.

This clonotype came up many times. The rearrangement uses TRBV19 and TRBJ2-5; no clear D gene. Germline V gene data show CDR1 as LNHDA and CDR2 as SQIVND (reference sequence). The V end lost 1 base, the J end lost 2 bases, and 11 bases lay between the germline ends. This CDR3 region has 15 residues. CDR3 sequence (DNA): TGTGCCAGTAGTATAGCGGTTGGCAGGCAAGAGACCCAGTACTTC. This translates into CASSIAVGRQETQYF.

The J gene is TRBJ2-5, the V gene TRBV6-5; 8 bases line up with TRBD1. V was clipped by 2 bases and J by 9 bases; unmatched bases: 11. Germline V gives CDR1 MNHEY, CDR2 SVGAGI. The CDR3 has 15 residues. CDR3 sequence (DNA): TGTGCCAGCAGTTACCCGGACAGGGAGGACCAGCCCCAGTACTTC. Protein: CASSYPDREDQPQYF.

This clonotype was recorded many times. CDR3 DNA sequence: TGCGCCAGCAGCCTGCAGGGACAGGGTCACACTGAAGCTTTCTTT. It codes for CASSLQGQGHTEAFF. V is TRBV5-1 and J is TRBJ1-1; 9 nucleotides match TRBD1. The CDR3 has 15 amino acids. V gave up 4 bases and J gave up 3 bases; unmatched junction bases: 7. The germline V gene has CDR1 SGHRS and CDR2 YFSETQ.

This chain connects TRBV29-1 to TRBJ2-7, with D possibly being TRBD1 (5 bases). The CDR3 has 12 amino acids. Germline loops: CDR1 SQVTM, CDR2 ANQGSEA. V was trimmed by 6 bases and J by 3 bases, leaving 12 bases between them. The CDR3 sequence is CSVLTGFYEQYF. CDR3 DNA sequence: TGCAGCGTCCTTACAGGCTTCTACGAGCAGTACTTC.

This clonotype was found many times. The chain employs TRBV24-1 and TRBJ2-1; 13 bases align to TRBD2. There are 18 residues in the CDR3. CDR1 KGHDR and CDR2 SFDVKD come from the germline V gene. Losses at the gene ends were 5 bases for V and 8 bases for J; bases not matched to a gene: 14. The CDR3 sequence is CATSASPGTSGTHDEQFF. CDR3 nucleotides: TGTGCCACCAGTGCCTCCCCCGGGACTAGCGGGACCCATGATGAGCAGTTCTTC.

V and J are TRBV19 and TRBJ1-5, with D perhaps TRBD1 (6 bases). Germline values: CDR1 LNHDA, CDR2 SQIVND (reference sequence). The CDR3 runs 15 residues. Trimming removed 5 bases at V and 4 bases at J, with 15 bases between. The CDR3 sequence: CASSSHRTANQPQHF. In DNA form, the CDR3 reads TGTGCCAGTAGTTCACACCGGACAGCTAATCAGCCCCAGCATTTT.

This clonotype turned up a few times. V and J are TRBV29-1 and TRBJ2-1; 9 bases match TRBD1. J gave up 5 bases and V 0 bases, and 5 bases lay outside the gene matches. This CDR3 has 15 amino acids. The germline gives CDR1 SQVTM, CDR2 ANQGSEA. CDR3 DNA sequence: TGCAGCGTTGAAGATCCGCGACAGGGGGACAATGAGCAGTTCTTC. Translation gives CSVEDPRQGDNEQFF.

This chain links TRBV24-1 with TRBJ2-5; 12 bases match TRBD2. Germline V gene lookup returns CDR1 KGHDR and CDR2 SFDVKD. V shed 9 bases, J shed 5 bases, and the junction held 6 bases outside the gene matches. CDR3 length: 14 residues. The CDR3 spells CATRLAGGDETQYF. CDR3 sequence (DNA): TGTGCCACCCGGCTAGCGGGAGGGGACGAGACCCAGTACTTC.

This clonotype was counted many times. The genes are TRBV6-1 and TRBJ1-1; 7 bases map to TRBD1. In germline, CDR1 is MNHNS, CDR2 SASEGT. This CDR3 is built from 11 residues. Trimming cost V 4 bases and J 10 bases; bases outside gene matches: 3. In nucleotides, the CDR3 is TGTGCCAGCAGTGTCGGACAGGTAGCTTTCTTT. Translated: CASSVGQVAFF.

This rearrangement joins TRBV7-2 to TRBJ2-5, with 10 bases aligning to TRBD1. The CDR3 runs 14 residues. Trimming removed 6 bases from V and 5 bases from J; junction bases left unmatched: 6. The V gene's germline CDR1 is SGHTA and CDR2 FQGNSA. The CDR3: CASRPPGQGETQYF. The CDR3 nucleotides are TGTGCCAGCAGGCCTCCGGGACAGGGGGAGACCCAGTACTTC.

In its sample, this clonotype was seen many times. This chain connects TRBV6-2 or TRBV6-3 to TRBJ1-5, with D hard to call. CDR1 is MNHEY and CDR2 is SVGEGT in the germline V gene. The length of the CDR3 is 14 residues. Trimming removed 0 bases at V and 7 bases at J, with 10 bases between. The CDR3 loop is CASSYSNPQQPQHF. In DNA, the CDR3 is TGTGCCAGCAGTTACTCGAATCCCCAACAGCCCCAGCATTTT.

This clonotype was observed a handful of times. The V call is TRBV18, the J call TRBJ2-5, with TRBD1 matching over 7 bases. The CDR3 runs to 17 residues. The junction had 15 bases not matched to a gene; V was cut back by 3 bases and J by 5 bases. The germline gives CDR1 KGHSH, CDR2 LQKENI. CDR3 region: CASSPIPRTGLGETQYF. The CDR3 region has the DNA TGTGCCAGCTCACCTATCCCAAGGACAGGCCTCGGGGAGACCCAGTACTTC.